Listed below are T cell receptor beta chains from one sample, sequenced in a study of technical replicates of blood from a few donors. Repertoires were generated with immunoSEQ multiplex PCR, while TCRdb's copy carries only in-frame clones and drops some. The sample yields about 49,000 clones, approximately 90% seen once. Sample: PBMCs. The origin of the receptors is a human donor in good health. Some clones in this sample may be carry-over from other donors' samples. The CDR3 runs from the conserved cysteine through the conserved F or W. The order of the fields is D gene, J gene, V gene, clone size, CDR3 DNA, CDR3 protein. A D gene is named only where the DNA matches it firmly. For some rows the clone size is stated as once, few or many, or as a class when expanded; others skip it.

TRBD2	TRBJ2-3	TRBV5-3	NA	TGTGCCAGAAGCTTGTTGCCGAGCGGGAGTGATACGCAGTATTTT	CARSLLPSGSDTQYF
TRBD1	TRBJ1-6	TRBV7-2	NA	TGTGCCAGCAGCATCACAGGGGGACCCCTCCACTTT	CASSITGGPLHF
NA	TRBJ1-2	TRBV7-2	NA	TGTGCCAGCAGCGCACCCGGACAGACTAACGGCTACACCTTC	CASSAPGQTNGYTF
NA	TRBJ2-2	TRBV4-2	NA	TGTGCCAGCAGCCACTCGGGGGGCGGGAACACCGGGGAGCTGTTTTTT	CASSHSGGGNTGELFF
NA	TRBJ2-1	TRBV4-3	NA	TGCGCCAGCAGCCAAGGGGCAGGGGTTTCCTACAATGAGCAGTTCTTC	CASSQGAGVSYNEQFF
NA	TRBJ2-3	TRBV21-1	once	TGTGCCAGCAGCCGTTCTTACCCCGCAGGCACAGATACGCAGTATTTT	CASSRSYPAGTDTQYF
TRBD2	TRBJ2-3	TRBV7-8	NA	TGTGCCAGCAGCCTCGGACTAGCGGGTGGGACAGATACGCAGTATTTT	CASSLGLAGGTDTQYF
NA	TRBJ2-6	TRBV11-3	NA	TGTGCCAGCAGCCACTCTGGGGCCAACGTCCTGACTTTC	CASSHSGANVLTF
TRBD1	TRBJ2-7	TRBV2	NA	TGTGCCAGCATTTCGGCCTCAGGGGGCTACGAGCAGTACTTC	CASISASGGYEQYF
NA	TRBJ1-1	TRBV27	NA	TGTGCCAGCAGCTTTACAGGGCTTAACACTGAAGCTTTCTTT	CASSFTGLNTEAFF
TRBD2	TRBJ2-2	TRBV5-1	NA	TGCGCCAGCAGCTTGAGTAGCGGGGGCGTCACCGGGGAGCTGTTTTTT	CASSLSSGGVTGELFF
TRBD2	TRBJ2-7	TRBV9	NA	TGTGCCAGCAGCGTATCAGCGGGGGGTTCCTACGAGCAGTACTTC	CASSVSAGGSYEQYF
NA	TRBJ1-2	TRBV29-1	NA	TGCAGCGTTGAGGAGAACTATGGCTACACCTTC	CSVEENYGYTF
TRBD1	TRBJ1-1	TRBV29-1	NA	TGCAGCGTCAACAACAGGGGAATGAACACTGAAGCTTTCTTT	CSVNNRGMNTEAFF
NA	TRBJ1-2	TRBV5-4	NA	TGTGCCAGCAGCTCCGAAGGGGGAGCCAGAGGGAACTATGGCTACACCTTC	CASSSEGGARGNYGYTF
TRBD1	TRBJ1-1	TRBV15	NA	TGTGCCACCAGCGTAGGGGACAGGGCGGCCACTGAAGCTTTCTTT	CATSVGDRAATEAFF
TRBD1	TRBJ2-7	TRBV27	NA	TGTGCCAGCAGATTGACAGGGGTGGGCGAGCAGTACTTC	CASRLTGVGEQYF
TRBD2	TRBJ2-3	TRBV7-3	NA	TGTGCCAGCAGTACAAGCGGGGGGGCCATGGATACGCAGTATTTT	CASSTSGGAMDTQYF
TRBD2	TRBJ2-1	TRBV2	NA	TGTGCCAGCAGTGACAGGAAGTCCCTAGCGGAGACGGGGCAGTTCTTC	CASSDRKSLAETGQFF
NA	TRBJ2-1	TRBV6-6	NA	TGTGCCAGCAGTCCCCAGGTGGGGGGTGGGTTCTTC	CASSPQVGGGFF
NA	TRBJ1-1	TRBV7-9	NA	TGTGCCAGCAGCTCGGGGACACTAAACACTGAAGCTTTCTTT	CASSSGTLNTEAFF
TRBD1	TRBJ1-2	TRBV25-1	NA	TGTGCCAGCAGTGTCCGACAGGGGGGTAACTATGGCTACACCTTC	CASSVRQGGNYGYTF
TRBD1	TRBJ2-7	TRBV4-3	NA	TGCGCCAGTTCCCGGGACAGGGGCTCCTACGAGCAGTACTTC	CASSRDRGSYEQYF
NA	TRBJ1-1	TRBV9	NA	TGTGCCAGCAGCGTAGTGACCGGGACCAGGGGTGAAGCTTTCTTT	CASSVVTGTRGEAFF
NA	TRBJ1-5	TRBV6-5	once	TGTGCCACCTCGCCCGGGGAGGGGGGCAATCAGCCCCAGCATTTT	CATSPGEGGNQPQHF
NA	TRBJ2-7	TRBV10-3	NA	TGTGCCATCCAGACACAGGGCCCAGGGGCCTACGAGCAGTACTTC	CAIQTQGPGAYEQYF
TRBD2	TRBJ2-5	TRBV15	once	TGTGCCACCAGCAGAGAGGGAGCGGGGCAGCGAGAGACCCAGTACTTC	CATSREGAGQRETQYF
NA	TRBJ2-1	TRBV9	NA	TGTGCCAGCAGCGTCTCGGGAAGGTACAATGAGCAGTTCTTC	CASSVSGRYNEQFF
NA	TRBJ2-7	TRBV30	NA	TGTGCCTGGAGTGTAAGGCAGGCGCTTTCCTACGAGCAGTACTTC	CAWSVRQALSYEQYF
TRBD1	TRBJ1-1	TRBV7-9	NA	TGTGCCAGCAGCCCCCGAGACAGGGGCCTTAACACTGAAGCTTTCTTT	CASSPRDRGLNTEAFF
TRBD1	TRBJ1-6	TRBV18	once	TGTGCCAGCTCCCCGGGACAGGGTAATTCACCCCTCCACTTT	CASSPGQGNSPLHF
TRBD1	TRBJ1-6	TRBV19	NA	TGTGCCAGTACCCCGGGGACAGGTTTAGGTTCACCCCTCCACTTT	CASTPGTGLGSPLHF
NA	TRBJ1-4	TRBV6-5	few	TGTGCCAGCAGTCCTACCCGGGAAAAACTGTTTTTT	CASSPTREKLFF
NA	TRBJ1-4	TRBV6-5	NA	TGTGCCAGCAGTCGTTCAGGTGCAACTAATGAAAAACTGTTTTTT	CASSRSGATNEKLFF
TRBD2	TRBJ2-1	TRBV2	NA	TGTGCCAGCACTACCGGGACTAGCAATGAGCAGTTCTTC	CASTTGTSNEQFF
NA	TRBJ1-5	TRBV4-1	NA	TGCGCCAGCAGCCGGACAGAAGTTAGCAATCAGCCCCAGCATTTT	CASSRTEVSNQPQHF
TRBD1	TRBJ2-7	TRBV19	NA	TGTGCCAGTAACCGACAGGGCTCCTACGAGCAGTACTTC	CASNRQGSYEQYF
NA	TRBJ1-2	TRBV6-5	NA	TGTGCCAGCAGTTACTCGGGCCAACCCTACTATGGCTACACCTTC	CASSYSGQPYYGYTF
TRBD1	TRBJ2-7	TRBV4-1	NA	TGCGCCAGCAGCCAAGACCCGGGACAGGCAGTCTACGAGCAGTACTTC	CASSQDPGQAVYEQYF
NA	TRBJ2-3	TRBV7-9	NA	TGTGCCAGCAGCCTCCGGGACAACACAGATACGCAGTATTTT	CASSLRDNTDTQYF
NA	TRBJ2-5	TRBV5-1	NA	TGCGCCAGCAGCTTGAGGGACAACCAAGAGACCCAGTACTTC	CASSLRDNQETQYF
TRBD2	TRBJ2-7	TRBV7-3	once	TGTGCCAGCAGCACCGGAAGCGGGGGCGAGCAGTACTTC	CASSTGSGGEQYF
NA	TRBJ2-1	TRBV12-5	NA	TGTGCTAGTGGTTTGATGGGGGGGCCTCATGAGCAGTTCTTC	CASGLMGGPHEQFF
TRBD1	TRBJ1-2	TRBV7-2	once	TGTGCCAGCAGCTTAGGACGACAGGGGACTAACTATGGCTACACCTTC	CASSLGRQGTNYGYTF
NA	TRBJ2-7	TRBV11-2	NA	TGTGCCAGCAGCCCCCGGTTGGGTGGGGGGAGCTCCTACGAGCAGTACTTC	CASSPRLGGGSSYEQYF
TRBD2	TRBJ2-2	TRBV10-3	NA	TGTGCCATCAGTGAGCTGGGGCGGGGGACCGGGGAGCTGTTTTTT	CAISELGRGTGELFF